Given below is one TCR beta chain in context. Its antigen remains unidentified. The data were obtained in a study of cytomegalovirus exposure and HLA in healthy donors. Study background: Samples from HLA-typed donors yielded about 85 million unique TCRs in an early data release.

Study-level findings and limits: Further analysis, carried out later, found HLA-associated TCR beta chains more clonally expanded than equally common other chains. Presence/absence analyses treated sequencing depth as roughly uniform across donors.

The PCR used 60 Vbeta and 13 Jbeta primers. Authors' analysis steps: The authors later counted approximately 80 million unique TCR beta chains, some 12 million of them shared. The protocol was immunoSEQ multiplex PCR, while the TCRdb copy is restricted to in-frame clones and leaves out a portion. D and trimming come from the DNA, and the V and J calls and clone size come from that table. The data contain approximately 280,000 clones, 70% to 90% of them seen just once; the ten biggest clones take up more than 2%. Sequencing was done on a sample of PBMCs. The TCR was taken from a woman aged 18-29 years in good health and CMV-seronegative.

Here the CDR3 reads CASSQTANQETQYF. CDR3 sequence (DNA): TGTGCCAGCAGTCAGACAGCTAATCAAGAGACCCAGTACTTC. The chain carries TRBV2 and TRBJ2-5; possible D gene TRBD1, 5 bases. Per germline, CDR1 SNHLY and CDR2 FYNNEI. This CDR3 is 14 amino acids long. Trimming left V 5 bases short and J 2 bases short, with 12 bases between.